The T cell receptor (beta chain) under discussion was sequenced for a study of CD8+ T cells in alopecia areata. Study at large: Patients received oral tofacitinib, 5 to 10 mg twice daily, for moderate-to-severe alopecia areata. People stayed on tofacitinib for 6 to 18 months, then stopped the drug for 6 months.

With 1 base removed from V and 0 bases from J, the gap between germline ends came to 16 bases. The CDR3 extends over 16 amino acids. The V gene's germline CDR1 is SQVTM and CDR2 ANQGSEA. This clone has more than one count but fewer than ten. Investigators isolated RNA and reverse transcribed it into cDNA to act as the sequencing template. Some clones are missing from TCRdb's copy, which holds only in-frame ones; the method was immunoSEQ multiplex PCR. The table lists a few hundred thousand clones, roughly 44% of them singletons, with around 2.8% in the top ten. The treatment: oral pan-JAK inhibitor, 5-10 mg twice daily.

The sequence was collected from a human donor with alopecia areata. The chain is built from TRBV29-1 and TRBJ2-7, with a weak D call TRBD1 (5 bases). The sample consisted of CD4+ T cells sorted from blood, taken around week 37, from a patient treated with tofacitinib. CDR3 sequence reads: CSVEVGQGTYSYEQYF. The CDR3, as DNA: TGCAGCGTTGAAGTAGGGCAGGGAACTTACTCCTACGAGCAGTACTTC.